The 17 T cell receptor beta chains given below trace back to one sample, sequenced in a study of cytomegalovirus exposure and HLA in healthy donors. Clones were sequenced by immunoSEQ multiplex PCR, and TCRdb holds only the in-frame ones, with some missing. Of more than 110,000 clones in the sample, 85% to 90% were seen once. Sequences were obtained from PBMCs. All receptors come from a man aged 18 to 35 in good health and CMV-seronegative.

This chain links TRBV5-3 with TRBJ1-5; 7 bases map to TRBD1. TRBV5-3 counts as an open reading frame of uncertain function. The CDR3 is 14 residues long. J was trimmed by 1 base and V by 7 bases; bases with no gene match: 5. CDR3 residues: CARSDRLSNQPQHF. The DNA for the CDR3 is TGTGCCAGATCGGACAGGTTGAGCAATCAGCCCCAGCATTTT.

The rearrangement joins TRBV6-1 to TRBJ2-7, with 7 bases that match TRBD1. CDR1 and CDR2 from the germline V gene are MNHNS and SASEGT. Germline trimming cut 10 bases from V and 4 bases from J; bases unmatched to any gene: 10. The CDR3 loop spans 13 amino acids. The CDR3 protein is CATRQGTMYEQYF. The CDR3 nucleotides read TGTGCCACCCGACAGGGAACTATGTACGAGCAGTACTTC.

This chain joins TRBV19 and TRBJ1-5, with a possible D match to TRBD1 (6 bases). The V gene's germline CDR1 is LNHDA and CDR2 SQIVND (reference sequence). V shed 3 bases and J shed 8 bases, with 17 bases lying between them. The CDR3 is made up of 15 amino acids. The CDR3 DNA reads as TGTGCCAGTAGTATGGGGGGGACACCGGGGGAGCCCCAGCATTTT. Translation gives CASSMGGTPGEPQHF.

The J gene is TRBJ1-6, the V gene TRBV4-2; the D gene is possibly TRBD1 (5 bases). The CDR3 has 15 amino acids. V shed 0 bases and J shed 5 bases, with 8 bases lying between them. Germline V gene lookup returns CDR1 LGHNA and CDR2 YNFKEQ. The CDR3 region is CASSQDRRDNSPLHF. The CDR3 nucleotides read TGTGCCAGCAGCCAAGATCGCAGGGATAATTCACCCCTCCACTTT.

The chain carries TRBV14 and TRBJ2-1; a weak D match, TRBD2 (6 bases). In germline, CDR1 is SGHDN, CDR2 FVKESK. The length of the CDR3 is 14 residues. Trimming cost V 5 bases and J 6 bases, with 14 bases left between them. The CDR3 spells CASSSGLRFNEQFF. The DNA of the CDR3 is TGTGCCAGCAGCTCGGGACTCAGGTTCAATGAGCAGTTCTTC.

The V and J genes are TRBV20-1 and TRBJ1-1; unclear D gene. The CDR3 sequence is 11 residues long. V was clipped by 1 base and J by 7 bases, with 7 bases between them. The germline CDR1 and CDR2 sequences are DFQATT and SNEGSKA (reference sequence). The CDR3 sequence is CSARAQYEAFF. The CDR3, as DNA: TGCAGTGCTAGAGCCCAGTATGAAGCTTTCTTT.

The V call is TRBV19, the J call TRBJ1-5, with D tentatively TRBD1 (5 bases). CDR3 length: 15 residues. Germline V gene data show CDR1 as LNHDA and CDR2 as SQIVND (reference sequence). Trimming removed 1 base at V and 2 bases at J, with 9 bases between. CDR3 nucleotides: TGTGCCAGTAGTATAGGGGGGGTTGGCAATCAGCCCCAGCATTTT. This gives the protein CASSIGGVGNQPQHF. Full variable domain (rest looked up from reference TRBV19 and TRBJ1-5): DGGITQSPKYLFRKEGQNVTLSCEQNLNHDAMYWYRQDPGQGLRLIYYSQIVNDFQKGDIAEGYSVSREKKESFPLTVTSAQKNPTAFYLCASSIGGVGNQPQHFGDGTRLSIL.

CDR3 residues: CASSFGGIPNEQFF. CDR3 nucleotide sequence: TGCGCCAGCAGCTTCGGCGGGATCCCCAATGAGCAGTTCTTC. This sequence joins TRBV5-1 and TRBJ2-1, with D perhaps matching TRBD2 (6 bases). The CDR3 consists of 14 residues. Trimming removed 2 bases from V and 6 bases from J, with 12 bases in between. Looked up from germline, CDR1 is SGHRS and CDR2 is YFSETQ.

The chain couples TRBV16 to TRBJ1-5; 9 positions match TRBD1. This CDR3 has 13 residues. Trimming cost V 0 bases and J 11 bases; bases outside gene matches: 2. Germline CDR1 KGHSY, CDR2 FQNENV. The CDR3, as DNA: TGTGCCAGCAGCCAATCAGGGACAGGGACCCAGCATTTT. This encodes CASSQSGTGTQHF. The entire variable domain, with the rest obtained from reference TRBV16 and TRBJ1-5, is as follows: GEEVAQTPKHLVRGEGQKAKLYCAPIKGHSYVFWYQQVLKNEFKFLISFQNENVFDETGMPKERFSAKCLPNSPCSLEIQATKLEDSAVYFCASSQSGTGTQHFGDGTRLSIL.

The chain has TRBV6-1 and TRBJ2-1, with 12 bases matching TRBD2. V shed 3 bases and J 8 bases; nucleotides not matched to a gene: 8. Looked up from germline, CDR1 is MNHNS and CDR2 is SASEGT. This CDR3 has 16 residues. CDR3 sequence reads: CASSDNLAGGFDEQFF. The CDR3 bases are TGTGCCAGCAGTGACAATCTAGCGGGAGGGTTTGATGAGCAGTTCTTC.

This clone was recorded a few times. The chain couples TRBV2 to TRBJ2-1; 7 bases agree with TRBD2. Germline CDR1 is SNHLY and CDR2 is FYNNEI. This CDR3 has 12 amino acids. The junction had 10 bases not matched to a gene; V was cut back by 10 bases and J by 10 bases. CDR3 sequence reads: CATRREGDEQFF. As DNA, the CDR3 is TGTGCCACACGAAGGGAGGGCGACGAGCAGTTCTTC.

The chain is built from TRBV2 and TRBJ2-3; D is undetermined. CDR3 length: 11 residues. From germline, CDR1 is SNHLY and CDR2 FYNNEI. Trimming shortened V by 5 bases and J by 2 bases, and 2 bases separated the two germline ends. CDR3: CASSYTDTQYF. The CDR3 nucleotides are TGTGCCAGCAGTTACACAGATACGCAGTATTTT.

The rearrangement uses TRBV19 and TRBJ1-5; D gene ambiguous. This CDR3 region has 13 residues. Between the trimmed V and J ends, which lost 1 base and 7 bases, there was a span of 8 bases. Germline values: CDR1 LNHDA, CDR2 SQIVND (reference sequence). The DNA for the CDR3 is TGTGCCAGTAGTATAGCTGGGGAGCAGCCCCAGCATTTT. Its protein is CASSIAGEQPQHF.

The chain recombines TRBV27 with TRBJ2-2, with a possible D match to TRBD2 (6 bases). The germline CDR1 and CDR2 sequences are MNHEY and SMNVEV (reference sequence). The V end lost 3 bases, the J end lost 6 bases, and 11 bases lay between the germline ends. The CDR3 spans 14 residues. This CDR3 reads CASSLEGWAGELFF. CDR3 DNA sequence: TGTGCCAGCAGTTTGGAGGGGTGGGCCGGGGAGCTGTTTTTT.

J is TRBJ1-6 and V is TRBV18; weak D call: TRBD1 (5 bases). The V end lost 3 bases, the J end lost 3 bases, and 12 bases lay between the germline ends. Per germline, CDR1 KGHSH and CDR2 LQKENI. The CDR3 spans 16 residues. The chain's CDR3 is CASSPPRQLYNSPLHF. For the CDR3, the DNA is TGTGCCAGCTCACCCCCTAGACAGCTCTATAATTCACCCCTCCACTTT.

The chain carries TRBV2 and TRBJ2-7, with 9 bases lining up with TRBD1. Germline V lookup: CDR1 SNHLY, CDR2 FYNNEI. This CDR3 has 14 amino acids. Trimming removed 6 bases from V and 4 bases from J; junction bases left unmatched: 7. The CDR3 sequence is CASRGTGRSYEQYF. The DNA of the CDR3 is TGTGCCAGCAGGGGGACAGGGCGGTCGTACGAGCAGTACTTC.

The gene calls are TRBV5-8 and TRBJ1-4; 8 nucleotides agree with TRBD1. CDR1 is SGHTS, CDR2 YDEGEE, per germline. This CDR3 comprises 15 residues. V was clipped by 2 bases and J by 5 bases; unmatched bases: 5. The CDR3 reads CASSFYRGDNEKLFF. DNA of the CDR3: TGTGCCAGCAGCTTTTACAGGGGGGACAATGAAAAACTGTTTTTT.